These 23 T cell receptor beta chains were all obtained from the same sample, sequenced in a study of blood T cell repertoires in COVID-19. TCRdb's copy holds only in-frame clones and misses some; the assay was immunoSEQ multiplex PCR. Here the sample spans some 250,000 clones, about 80% being singletons. Sequenced: peripheral blood. The receptors were sampled from a man aged 45-65 years with active or convalescent COVID-19.

The V gene is TRBV6-5, the J gene TRBJ2-5, with 15 bases aligning to TRBD2. Germline CDR1 MNHEY, CDR2 SVGAGI. The V segment lost 4 bases and the J segment 4 bases; nucleotides outside the gene matches: 4. The CDR3 contains 16 residues. CDR3 in DNA: TGTGCCAGCAGTTCCGGACTAGCGGGGGGGCGAGAGACCCAGTACTTC. Translated, it gives CASSSGLAGGRETQYF.

This clone was found a few times. The chain has TRBV3-1 (or the pseudogene TRBV3-2) and TRBJ1-2; a weak D match, TRBD1 (5 bases). In germline, CDR1 is LGHDT, CDR2 YNNKEL (reference sequence). V lost 3 bases, J lost 8 bases, and 10 bases lay in between. The CDR3 runs to 12 residues. Written as DNA, the CDR3 is TGTGCCAGCAGCCATGCAGGGAGGGGCTACACCTTC. Encoded protein: CASSHAGRGYTF.

This clone was counted a few times. The V gene is TRBV21-1, the J gene TRBJ2-1; the table gives TRBD1 as D, unverified against the DNA. TRBV21-1 is listed as a pseudogene. The length of the CDR3 is 16 residues. The CDR3 nucleotides read TGTGCCAGCAGCAGGCAGGACAGGGTCATCTACAATGAGCAGTTCTTC. Amino acid sequence: CASSRQDRVIYNEQFF.

The rearrangement joins TRBV7-6 to TRBJ1-4; 10 bases map to TRBD1. V lost 1 base to trimming and J lost 3 bases; unmatched junction nucleotides: 8. The CDR3 is 18 amino acids. The germline V gene has CDR1 SGHVS and CDR2 FNYEAQ. CDR3 bases: TGTGCCAGCAGCTTAGTCCACCGGGACAGGGGTGCTAATGAAAAACTGTTTTTT. Its protein product is CASSLVHRDRGANEKLFF.

The V call is TRBV4-3, the J call TRBJ1-5; D is unclear. The germline V gene encodes CDR1 LGHNA and CDR2 YSLEER. The CDR3 covers 14 residues. The V and J ends lost 0 bases and 7 bases respectively, with 10 bases between them. CDR3 nucleotide sequence: TGCGCCAGCAGCCAAGAAGGGAGGGCACAGCCCCAGCATTTT. Protein: CASSQEGRAQPQHF.

V usage is TRBV6-6 and J usage is TRBJ1-4; possible D gene TRBD1, 5 bases. The CDR3 sequence is 17 residues long. Between the trimmed V and J ends, which lost 5 bases and 0 bases, there was a span of 16 bases. The germline V gene has CDR1 MNHNY and CDR2 SVGAGI (reference sequence). Written as DNA, the CDR3 is TGTGCCAGCAGTCTATCGCTAACAGGATCAACTAATGAAAAACTGTTTTTT. Its protein is CASSLSLTGSTNEKLFF.

This chain uses TRBV10-3 with TRBJ1-3; D is ambiguous. Germline V gene lookup returns CDR1 ENHRY and CDR2 SYGVKD. The V and J ends lost 5 bases and 4 bases respectively, with 15 bases between them. CDR3 length: 15 amino acids. The CDR3 loop is CAISSREIGGNTIYF. In DNA, the CDR3 is TGTGCCATCAGTTCCCGGGAGATCGGAGGAAACACCATATATTTT.

The rearrangement uses TRBV19 and TRBJ1-3, with D possibly being TRBD1 (5 bases). V was shortened by 2 bases and J by 2 bases, with 10 bases between the two germline ends. Germline V gene data show CDR1 as LNHDA and CDR2 as SQIVND (reference sequence). The CDR3 spans 15 residues. In nucleotides, the CDR3 is TGTGCCAGTAGTATATCGGGGGACCCTGGAAACACCATATATTTT. Encoded protein: CASSISGDPGNTIYF.

This clone has only one observation. The chain joins TRBV7-9 to TRBJ2-1; TRBD1 matches at 7 bases. Germline loops: CDR1 SEHNR, CDR2 FQNEAQ (reference sequence). This CDR3 comprises 14 residues. Unmatched junction bases numbered 2, after V lost 0 bases and J lost 6 bases. The CDR3 DNA sequence: TGTGCCAGCAGCTTAGCGACAGGGATCAATGAGCAGTTCTTC. This codes for CASSLATGINEQFF. The full variable domain, completed using reference TRBV7-9 and TRBJ2-1, is DTGVSQNPRHKITKRGQNVTFRCDPISEHNRLYWYRQTLGQGPEFLTYFQNEAQLEKSRLLSDRFSAERPKGSFSTLEIQRTEQGDSAMYLCASSLATGINEQFFGPGTRLTVL.

The chain has TRBV28 and TRBJ1-1; maybe TRBD1 (6 bases). Germline V gene sequence: CDR1 MDHEN, CDR2 SYDVKM. The CDR3 covers 12 residues. Trimming took off 8 bases at V and 4 bases at J, with 11 bases between the two ends. In DNA form, the CDR3 reads TGTGCCAGCGTCCCCAGGGGCACTGAAGCTTTCTTT. This encodes CASVPRGTEAFF.

The chain joins TRBV7-2 to TRBJ2-3; 9 bases map to TRBD2. This CDR3 contains 16 residues. V shed 2 bases, J shed 2 bases, and the junction held 5 bases outside the gene matches. Germline values: CDR1 SGHTA, CDR2 FQGNSA. CDR3 region: CASSLLAGMLTDTQYF. In nucleotides, the CDR3 is TGTGCCAGCAGCTTACTAGCGGGGATGCTCACAGATACGCAGTATTTT. The whole variable domain, filled in from reference TRBV7-2 and TRBJ2-3, reads GAGVSQSPSNKVTEKGKDVELRCDPISGHTALYWYRQSLGQGLEFLIYFQGNSAPDKSGLPSDRFSAERTGGSVSTLTIQRTQQEDSAVYLCASSLLAGMLTDTQYFGPGTRLTVL.

The chain has TRBV5-4 and TRBJ1-1; D remains unclear. The germline gives CDR1 SGHNT, CDR2 YYREEE (reference sequence). The V and J ends lost 4 bases and 1 base respectively, with 14 bases between them. The CDR3 has 15 residues. This chain's CDR3 is CASSATPQRNTEAFF. The DNA of the CDR3 is TGTGCCAGCAGCGCGACACCACAAAGGAACACTGAAGCTTTCTTT. Complete variable domain (other parts from reference TRBV5-4 and TRBJ1-1): ETGVTQSPTHLIKTRGQQVTLRCSSQSGHNTVSWYQQALGQGPQFIFQYYREEENGRGNFPPRFSGLQFPNYSSELNVNALELDDSALYLCASSATPQRNTEAFFGQGTRLTVV.

J is TRBJ1-6 and V is TRBV2, with 7 bases that match TRBD1. In germline, CDR1 is SNHLY, CDR2 FYNNEI. V shed 8 bases and J 7 bases; nucleotides not matched to a gene: 11. CDR3 length: 15 amino acids. CDR3 nucleotides: TGTGCCAGCTGGCTTAGGGGACAGATGAATTCACCCCTCCACTTT. Its protein is CASWLRGQMNSPLHF.

This clone was detected only a few times. The V and J genes are TRBV3-1 (or the pseudogene TRBV3-2) and TRBJ2-7; the D is unclear. Germline V gene lookup returns CDR1 LGHDT and CDR2 YNNKEL (reference sequence). This CDR3 has 15 residues. V was shortened by 3 bases and J by 6 bases, with 18 bases between the two germline ends. The CDR3 bases are TGTGCCAGCAGCCAGGTGGCGGCGGCCCCGGTCGAGCAGTACTTC. Protein sequence: CASSQVAAAPVEQYF.

The chain combines TRBV19 with TRBJ1-2, with 7 bases fitting TRBD1. Germline assignment: CDR1 LNHDA and CDR2 SQIVND (reference sequence). The CDR3 length is 14 residues. V lost 0 bases and J lost 4; bases outside the gene matches: 2. The CDR3 DNA follows: TGTGCCAGTAGTATAGAGCCAGGGGGCTATGGCTACACCTTC. Translating gives CASSIEPGGYGYTF.

This sequence joins TRBV30 and TRBJ2-4; D is perhaps TRBD1 (5 bases). Germline V lookup: CDR1 GTSNPN, CDR2 SVGIG (reference sequence). The CDR3 runs to 14 residues. The germline V and J ends were trimmed by 0 bases and 5 bases, with 11 bases remaining between them. CDR3 sequence reads: CAWSVDGAQNIQYF. DNA for the CDR3: TGTGCCTGGAGTGTAGATGGGGCGCAAAACATTCAGTACTTC.

The chain carries TRBV13 and TRBJ1-2; TRBD1 matches at 7 bases. This CDR3 has 16 residues. Germline V gene data show CDR1 as PRHDT and CDR2 as FYEKMQ (reference sequence). V dropped 4 bases and J dropped 1; count of bases not matched to a gene: 9. The CDR3 reads CASSSLRQGFNYGYTF. The CDR3 DNA reads TGTGCCAGCAGCTCCCTTCGACAGGGTTTTAACTATGGCTACACCTTC.

The gene calls are TRBV3-1 (or the pseudogene TRBV3-2) and TRBJ1-5; D not resolved. This CDR3 has 13 residues. CDR1 LGHDT and CDR2 YNNKEL come from the germline V gene (reference sequence). Trimming removed 0 bases at V and 6 bases at J, with 6 bases between. The CDR3 is CASSQDRFQPQHF. The CDR3 nucleotides read TGTGCCAGCAGCCAAGATCGGTTTCAGCCCCAGCATTTT.

The chain combines TRBV6-5 with TRBJ2-7, with D tentatively TRBD1 (5 bases). CDR3 length: 14 amino acids. The germline CDR1 and CDR2 sequences are MNHEY and SVGAGI. Trimming removed 6 bases from V and 0 bases from J, with 12 bases in between. CDR3 DNA sequence: TGTGCCAGCAGCCCAGACAGTTCCTCCTACGAGCAGTACTTC. Translation gives CASSPDSSSYEQYF.

Of note for this clone: This same CDR3 is encoded by further DNA sequences in the sample. The rearrangement joins TRBV11-2 to TRBJ2-3; possible D gene TRBD2, 6 bases. The CDR3 runs 13 residues. Germline V gene lookup returns CDR1 SGHAT and CDR2 FQNNGV. The V gene lost 3 bases and the J gene lost 4 bases, with 8 bases spanning the gap. The CDR3 region has the DNA TGTGCCAGCAGCTTGGCGGGGCCAGATACGCAGTATTTT. Its translation: CASSLAGPDTQYF.

The V and J genes are TRBV19 and TRBJ1-1, with 11 bases matching TRBD1. CDR1 and CDR2 (germline): LNHDA, SQIVND (reference sequence). The CDR3 sequence is 15 residues long. V shed 1 base, J shed 5 bases, and the junction held 3 bases outside the gene matches. The CDR3 nucleotides read TGTGCCAGTAGTATAGGTGGGACAGGGGGGACTGAAGCTTTCTTT. It translates to CASSIGGTGGTEAFF.

This clone was counted only a few times. This rearrangement joins TRBV19 to TRBJ1-2; D not resolved. The V end lost 9 bases, the J end lost 5 bases, and 13 bases lay between the germline ends. The germline gives CDR1 LNHDA, CDR2 SQIVND (reference sequence). This CDR3 region has 12 residues. The CDR3 loop reads CASRGNHYGYTF. CDR3 sequence (DNA): TGTGCCAGCAGAGGAAACCATTATGGCTACACCTTC.

This chain connects TRBV10-3 to TRBJ2-1; D possibly corresponds to TRBD2 (5 bases). Germline CDR1 and CDR2: ENHRY and SYGVKD. Trimming stripped 2 bases from V and 4 bases from J, with 18 bases between. This CDR3 region has 17 residues. The CDR3 DNA is TGTGCCATCAGTGAGGTCAGCGGAGACCGAGGGTACAATGAGCAGTTCTTC. Protein product: CAISEVSGDRGYNEQFF.